This T cell receptor (beta chain) was obtained from a study of blood T cell repertoires in COVID-19. Study background: The study drew acute and convalescent COVID-19 samples from the United States, Italy and Spain. In each case, the material was cDNA or gDNA derived from T cells, B-cell-depleted T cells, or PBMCs.

How the authors handled the data: Amplifying reference gene primers gave estimates of nucleated cell counts. Method: immunoSEQ multiplex PCR; TCRdb's copy keeps in-frame clones and lacks some. That table supplies the V and J calls and clone size; D and trimming were determined from the DNA. The sample holds fewer than 450,000 clones; under 95% are singletons and the top ten take around 3.3%. The germline CDR1 and CDR2 sequences are MNHEY and SVGEGT. Trimming at V came to 5 bases and at J to 9 bases, leaving 10 bases not matched to a gene. The CDR3 is 14 residues long. The receptor's source is a woman under 30 who had recovered from COVID-19. Sequencing used peripheral blood. The chain employs TRBV6-2 or TRBV6-3 and TRBJ2-1, with 7 nucleotides matching TRBD2. The CDR3 DNA is TGTGCCAGCAGTAGGACTAGGGAAAGCAGTGAGCAGTTCTTC. Its protein product is CASSRTRESSEQFF.